This TCR beta chain emerged from a study of blood T cell repertoires in COVID-19. This CDR3 has 16 amino acids. Losses at the gene ends were 4 bases for V and 6 bases for J; bases not matched to a gene: 5. CDR1 and CDR2 (germline): LGHNA, YSLEER. Sequencing was performed with immunoSEQ multiplex PCR; in TCRdb, only in-frame clones are kept and a portion is missing. The sample includes about 410,000 clones, 89% seen only once; the top ten take under 2%. The receptor was isolated from a woman between 35 and 50 years old with COVID-19, enrolled during active disease. The sequencing sample was made of peripheral blood. The V and J genes are TRBV4-3 and TRBJ2-1; 14 bases map to TRBD2. CDR3: CASSRGLAGEGNEQFF. In DNA form, the CDR3 reads TGCGCCAGCAGCCGGGGACTAGCGGGAGAAGGCAATGAGCAGTTCTTC.